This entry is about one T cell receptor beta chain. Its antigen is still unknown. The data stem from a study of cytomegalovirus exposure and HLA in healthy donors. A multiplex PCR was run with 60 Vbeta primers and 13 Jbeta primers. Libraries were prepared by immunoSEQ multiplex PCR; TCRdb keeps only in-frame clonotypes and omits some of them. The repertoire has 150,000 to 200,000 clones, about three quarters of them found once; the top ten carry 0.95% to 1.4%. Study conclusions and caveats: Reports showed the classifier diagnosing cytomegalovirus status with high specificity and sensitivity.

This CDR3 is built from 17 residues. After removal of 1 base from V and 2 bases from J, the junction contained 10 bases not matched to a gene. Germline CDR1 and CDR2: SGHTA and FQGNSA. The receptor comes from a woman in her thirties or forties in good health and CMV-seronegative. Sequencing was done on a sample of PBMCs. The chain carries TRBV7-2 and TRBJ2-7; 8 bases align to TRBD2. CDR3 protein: CASSLVSGARAPYEQYF. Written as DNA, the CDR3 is TGTGCCAGCAGCTTAGTTAGCGGGGCGAGGGCCCCCTACGAGCAGTACTTC.